The TCR beta chain described here comes from a study of OX40 agonist ivuxolimab in advanced cancers. General study findings and limits: The antigen specificity of the peripheral T cells (those that were expanded) was not determined. Relative to CD4+ cells, CD8+ T cells on average had more expanded clones.

Repertoires were generated with immunoSEQ multiplex PCR, while TCRdb's copy carries only in-frame clones and drops some. The table includes 35,000 to 45,000 clones, 70% to 85% detected once. Germline CDR1 and CDR2: SGHAT and FQNNGV. The CDR3 is 12 amino acids. V shed 1 base and J shed 6 bases, with 7 bases lying between them. Concerning this clone itself: Its antigen is unidentified.

This chain connects TRBV11-2 to TRBJ2-7; no definite D call. The specimen comprised CD4+ or CD8+ T cells sorted from blood, sampled in a trial of the OX40 agonist ivuxolimab. This sequence was found in an adult with an advanced solid tumor such as melanoma, head and neck, liver or kidney cancer. The chain's CDR3 is CASSLGGLEQYF. The CDR3, as DNA: TGTGCCAGCAGCTTAGGGGGTCTCGAGCAGTACTTC.